Below, 13 T cell receptor beta chains from the same sample are listed, as sequenced in a study of T-cell memory formation after mild COVID-19. TCRdb analysed the 5' RACE reads with MiXCR anew, one entry per CDR3 protein. Altogether hundreds of thousands of distinct CDR3 sequences are present, 17% being singletons, with the ten largest covering around 8.1%. Sequencing was performed on PBMCs or a T cell subset sorted from them (not recorded which). Receptors originate from an adult woman who had mild COVID-19 (a few samples of this study predate the infection). Cell type and time point are not known.

The CDR3 reads CASSLTPAGTGGETEAFF. CDR3 nucleotide sequence: TGTGCCAGCAGCTTAACTCCGGCCGGGACAGGGGGCGAGACTGAAGCTTTCTTT. The chain employs TRBV4-2 and TRBJ1-1, with TRBD1 matching 12 bases. Germline lookup yields CDR1 LGHNA and CDR2 YNFKEQ. V trimming: 5 bases; J trimming: 5 bases; junction bases outside the gene matches: 15. This CDR3 has 18 residues.

The chain couples TRBV11-2 to TRBJ2-6, with 9 bases identical to TRBD1. The CDR3 is made up of 20 amino acids. V dropped 5 bases and J dropped 0; count of bases not matched to a gene: 14. The germline V gene has CDR1 SGHAT and CDR2 FQNNGV. In DNA, the CDR3 is TGTGCCAGCAGCGCGCGGACAGGGGAACTCTCCCCCTCTGGGGCCAACGTCCTGACTTTC. Residues: CASSARTGELSPSGANVLTF.

The table lists this clonotype with a few counts. The chain couples TRBV3-1 to TRBJ1-1; possibly TRBD1 for D (5 bases). The CDR3 covers 11 residues. V was clipped by 7 bases and J by 6 bases, with 9 bases between them. Germline CDR1 reads LGHDT; CDR2 reads YNNKEL (reference sequence). The DNA for the CDR3 is TGTGCCAGCACCCAGGGCGCTGAAGCTTTCTTT. Protein product: CASTQGAEAFF.

A few counts support this clonotype. The chain employs TRBV20-1 and TRBJ1-1; TRBD1 is a possible D gene (6 bases). Germline V gives CDR1 DFQATT, CDR2 SNEGSKA (reference sequence). V was clipped by 5 bases and J by 5 bases, with 15 bases between them. The CDR3 runs 13 residues. CDR3 DNA: TGCAGTGCTCCTACAGGGTTCGCGACTGAAGCTTTCTTT. This codes for CSAPTGFATEAFF.

This chain uses TRBV7-2 with TRBJ2-1; TRBD2 matches 8 bases. The germline CDR1 and CDR2 sequences are SGHTA and FQGNSA. V lost 6 bases, J lost 2 bases, and 6 bases stayed unmatched. The CDR3 contains 15 residues. The DNA for the CDR3 is TGTGCCAGCAGGGGAGCGGGAGTCCCCTACAATGAGCAGTTCTTC. Residues: CASRGAGVPYNEQFF. Together with reference TRBV7-2 and TRBJ2-1, the CDR3 gives the full variable domain: GAGVSQSPSNKVTEKGKDVELRCDPISGHTALYWYRQSLGQGLEFLIYFQGNSAPDKSGLPSDRFSAERTGGSVSTLTIQRTQQEDSAVYLCASRGAGVPYNEQFFGPGTRLTVL.

This clonotype showed up just a few times. V usage is TRBV12-3 or TRBV12-4 and J usage is TRBJ2-1; D might be TRBD2 (7 bases). This CDR3 region has 17 residues. Trimming took off 4 bases at V and 0 bases at J, with 16 bases between the two ends. DNA for the CDR3: TGTGCCAGCAGTTCTTGGTCGGGGGGCCTCTCCTACAATGAGCAGTTCTTC. Translated: CASSSWSGGLSYNEQFF.

V and J are TRBV11-2 and TRBJ2-3; D not certain. The CDR3 consists of 15 residues. CDR1 and CDR2 (germline): SGHAT, FQNNGV. V lost 4 bases and J lost 6, with 17 bases in between. The CDR3 loop reads CASSSIGPNGDTQYF. In nucleotides, the CDR3 is TGTGCCAGCAGCTCGATAGGACCCAACGGGGATACGCAGTATTTT.

The chain links TRBV4-3 to TRBJ2-3; 9 positions agree with TRBD1. The CDR3 extends over 17 amino acids. Germline-derived CDR1 and CDR2 are LGHNA and YSLEER. After removal of 2 bases from V and 6 bases from J, the junction contained 12 bases not matched to a gene. The CDR3 region has the DNA TGCGCCAGCAGCCAAACCTTTCCGGGACAGGGAGTCGATACGCAGTATTTT. Its translation: CASSQTFPGQGVDTQYF.

The rearrangement links TRBV2 to TRBJ2-2, with D perhaps TRBD1 (6 bases). V was clipped by 3 bases and J by 0 bases, with 8 bases between them. Germline lookup yields CDR1 SNHLY and CDR2 FYNNEI. CDR3 size: 15 residues. CDR3 bases: TGTGCCAGCAGTGATAGACAGGCGAACACCGGGGAGCTGTTTTTT. The encoded protein is CASSDRQANTGELFF.

The table lists this clonotype with a few counts. This rearrangement joins TRBV6-5 to TRBJ2-7, with 9 bases fitting TRBD1. CDR1 and CDR2 (germline): MNHEY, SVGAGI. The CDR3 is 16 amino acids. Germline trimming cut 0 bases from V and 1 base from J; bases unmatched to any gene: 4. The DNA for the CDR3 is TGTGCCAGCAGTTACTCCGGGACAGGGAGTTCCTACGAGCAGTACTTC. Translated: CASSYSGTGSSYEQYF.

This clonotype turned up a few times. This chain links TRBV5-6 with TRBJ2-7; tentative D call: TRBD2 (6 bases). V was cut by 1 base and J by 3 bases, with 20 bases left in between. The CDR3 spans 17 residues. CDR1 is SGHDT and CDR2 is YYEEEE in the germline V gene. CDR3 nucleotides: TGTGCCAGCAGCTTGTCACCGTCGGCCGGGGGAAACTACGAGCAGTACTTC. This translates into CASSLSPSAGGNYEQYF.

This clonotype was found a few times. The chain carries TRBV6-5 and TRBJ2-3; D gene uncertain. With 0 bases removed from V and 0 bases from J, the gap between germline ends came to 10 bases. Germline V lookup: CDR1 MNHEY, CDR2 SVGAGI. There are 16 residues in the CDR3. This CDR3 reads CASSYSEAASTDTQYF. CDR3 nucleotide sequence: TGTGCCAGCAGTTACTCTGAGGCGGCTAGCACAGATACGCAGTATTTT.

The chain couples TRBV10-3 to TRBJ2-7, with 7 bases aligning to TRBD1. Germline V gene lookup returns CDR1 ENHRY and CDR2 SYGVKD. J gave up 4 bases and V 2 bases, and 2 bases lay outside the gene matches. The CDR3 is 13 amino acids. The CDR3 nucleotides read TGTGCCATCAGTGAGGACAGGGCATACGAGCAGTACTTC. It specifies CAISEDRAYEQYF.